These 26 T cell receptor beta chains were sequenced from one sample in a study of shared clonotypes between healthy human individuals. This table comes from immunoSEQ multiplex PCR, and its TCRdb copy is limited to in-frame clones, with some not included. The sample consists of roughly 2.6 million clones, roughly 92% of them appearing once. Source material: naive CD4+ T cells sorted from blood. As for subset: CD45RA+ positively selected. The receptors derive from a man younger than 30 in good health.

As regards this clone: Other nucleotide sequences from this sample produce the same CDR3. The chain carries TRBV7-2 and TRBJ2-7; 9 bases match TRBD2. The CDR3 runs 14 residues. The germline CDR1 and CDR2 sequences are SGHTA and FQGNSA. J was trimmed by 0 bases and V by 3 bases; bases with no gene match: 0. The CDR3 DNA follows: TGTGCCAGCAGCTTGACTAGCGGCTCCTACGAGCAGTACTTC. Translated, it gives CASSLTSGSYEQYF.

The CDR3, as DNA: TGTGCCAGCAGCTTACGTGGGGATGAAAAACTGTTTTTT. It translates to CASSLRGDEKLFF. The rearrangement links TRBV7-2 to TRBJ1-4; no definite D call. CDR3 size: 13 residues. The V and J ends lost 2 bases and 6 bases respectively, with 7 bases between them. The germline V gene has CDR1 SGHTA and CDR2 FQGNSA. Together with reference TRBV7-2 and TRBJ1-4, the CDR3 gives the full variable domain: GAGVSQSPSNKVTEKGKDVELRCDPISGHTALYWYRQSLGQGLEFLIYFQGNSAPDKSGLPSDRFSAERTGGSVSTLTIQRTQQEDSAVYLCASSLRGDEKLFFGSGTQLSVL.

The CDR3 DNA sequence: TGTGCCACCTGGAAAAGGTCCTATAATTCACCCCTCCACTTT. It translates to CATWKRSYNSPLHF. V gene TRBV6-5 combines with J gene TRBJ1-6, with no clear D. The germline V and J ends were trimmed by 10 bases and 1 base, with 11 bases remaining between them. From germline, CDR1 is MNHEY and CDR2 SVGAGI. The CDR3 consists of 14 residues.

The chain uses TRBV7-2 and TRBJ2-2, with D unresolved. This CDR3 is 15 amino acids long. V lost 5 bases, J lost 1 base, and 11 bases lay in between. The V gene's germline CDR1 is SGHTA and CDR2 FQGNSA. The CDR3 reads CASSPPDGNTGELFF. CDR3 bases: TGTGCCAGCAGCCCCCCGGACGGGAACACCGGGGAGCTGTTTTTT.

The rearrangement links TRBV6-5 to TRBJ1-2; D might be TRBD1 (5 bases). This CDR3 spans 15 amino acids. V was trimmed by 6 bases and J by 4 bases, leaving 18 bases between them. CDR1 MNHEY and CDR2 SVGAGI come from the germline V gene. CDR3 DNA: TGTGCCAGCAGCCGGGGACCGCACGCCACCTATGGCTACACCTTC. This encodes CASSRGPHATYGYTF.

The rearrangement joins TRBV21-1 to TRBJ2-7; the table's D gene call, TRBD1, was not cross checked with the DNA. TRBV21-1 is a pseudogene segment. The CDR3 extends over 16 amino acids. The CDR3 nucleotides read TGTGCCAGCTTCGTGGGACCGACAGGGAGTTCCTACGAGCAGTACTTC. This encodes CASFVGPTGSSYEQYF.

The chain employs TRBV5-1 and TRBJ2-7; D perhaps matches TRBD1 (6 bases). The CDR3 has 14 amino acids. Germline CDR1 is SGHRS and CDR2 is YFSETQ. The V end was cut by 1 base, the J end by 7 bases, with 15 bases between. The CDR3 sequence: CASSLRTESREQYF. CDR3 coding DNA: TGCGCCAGCAGCTTGCGGACAGAATCGAGGGAGCAGTACTTC.

This chain uses TRBV9 with TRBJ2-3, with D perhaps being TRBD1 or TRBD2 (5 bases each). CDR3 length: 13 residues. From germline, CDR1 is SGDLS and CDR2 YYNGEE. Trimming pared 4 bases from V and 4 bases from J, leaving 10 bases between. The CDR3 protein is CASSPWGSDTQYF. DNA for the CDR3: TGTGCCAGCAGCCCATGGGGGTCAGATACGCAGTATTTT.

The chain has TRBV6-6 and TRBJ2-7, with 8 nucleotides matching TRBD1. This CDR3 contains 14 residues. V was pared by 5 bases and J by 2 bases, with 5 bases of the junction left unmatched. Germline CDR1 MNHNY, CDR2 SVGAGI (reference sequence). The DNA of the CDR3 is TGTGCCAGCAGTGGGGACAGGCCCCCCTACGAGCAGTACTTC. Translated: CASSGDRPPYEQYF.

The chain links TRBV6-5 to TRBJ1-2, with 7 bases lining up with TRBD1. Trimming took 5 bases from V and 5 from J; bases not matched to a gene: 5. The germline V gene has CDR1 MNHEY and CDR2 SVGAGI. The CDR3 is 13 residues long. This CDR3 is CASSRDRLYGYTF. CDR3 nucleotides: TGTGCCAGCAGTCGGGACAGACTGTATGGCTACACCTTC.

This rearrangement joins TRBV30 to TRBJ1-5; D not resolved. Trimming took off 1 base at V and 7 bases at J, with 11 bases between the two ends. CDR1 GTSNPN and CDR2 SVGIG come from the germline V gene (reference sequence). The CDR3 spans 13 residues. The CDR3 region is CAWSGANSQPQHF. The CDR3, as DNA: TGTGCCTGGAGTGGGGCAAATTCGCAGCCCCAGCATTTT. The full variable domain, its missing parts supplied by reference TRBV30 and TRBJ1-5, is SQTIHQWPATLVQPVGSPLSLECTVEGTSNPNLYWYRQAAGRGLQLLFYSVGIGQISSEVPQNLSASRPQDRQFILSSKKLLLSDSGFYLCAWSGANSQPQHFGDGTRLSIL.

Only one count was recorded for this clone. The V and J genes are TRBV7-2 and TRBJ1-1; 12 bases line up with TRBD1. Germline V CDR1 and CDR2: SGHTA, FQGNSA. The V segment lost 2 bases and the J segment 5 bases; nucleotides outside the gene matches: 9. CDR3 length: 17 amino acids. The CDR3 sequence: CASSLLSWDRGRTEAFF. The CDR3 region has the DNA TGTGCCAGCAGCTTATTAAGTTGGGACAGGGGGCGAACTGAAGCTTTCTTT.

The chain links TRBV7-3 to TRBJ2-1; 7 bases align to TRBD1. V dropped 3 bases and J dropped 6; count of bases not matched to a gene: 5. There are 14 residues in the CDR3. CDR1 and CDR2 (germline): SGHTA, FQGTGA. The CDR3 loop reads CASSLGQPTNEQFF. Here the CDR3 DNA reads TGTGCCAGCAGCTTGGGACAGCCAACCAATGAGCAGTTCTTC.

V usage is TRBV2 and J usage is TRBJ2-3; 10 nucleotides align to TRBD2. Trimming cost V 4 bases and J 1 base; bases outside gene matches: 5. CDR1 and CDR2 from the germline V gene are SNHLY and FYNNEI. The CDR3 has 16 residues. The CDR3 region has the DNA TGTGCCAGCAGTGCACCTAGCGGGGGTGGCACAGATACGCAGTATTTT. Its protein product is CASSAPSGGGTDTQYF.

There are a few counts of this clone. The chain couples TRBV28 to TRBJ2-7, with TRBD2 matching over 7 bases. The CDR3 is 12 residues long. J was trimmed by 6 bases and V by 6 bases; bases with no gene match: 5. Germline V gene sequence: CDR1 MDHEN, CDR2 SYDVKM. CDR3 DNA sequence: TGTGCCAGCAGGCTCGGGGGGTCCGAGCAGTACTTC. Its protein product is CASRLGGSEQYF. Filled out from reference TRBV28 and TRBJ2-7, the complete variable domain reads DVKVTQSSRYLVKRTGEKVFLECVQDMDHENMFWYRQDPGLGLRLIYFSYDVKMKEKGDIPEGYSVSREKKERFSLILESASTNQTSMYLCASRLGGSEQYFGPGTRLTVT.

V is TRBV19 and J is TRBJ1-4; a possible D gene is TRBD1 (5 bases). V lost 10 bases to trimming and J lost 7 bases, with 13 bases between them. The CDR3 length is 12 residues. CDR1 is LNHDA, CDR2 SQIVND, per germline (reference sequence). The CDR3 nucleotides are TGTGCCACCAGGGAAAGAACTGAAAAACTGTTTTTT. Protein sequence: CATRERTEKLFF.

As to this clone: Other DNA sequences in this specimen translate into the identical CDR3. The genes are TRBV5-1 and TRBJ2-3, with 11 bases identical to TRBD2. The CDR3 contains 15 residues. Germline loops: CDR1 SGHRS, CDR2 YFSETQ. The V segment lost 4 bases and the J segment 4 bases; nucleotides outside the gene matches: 5. The CDR3 here is CASSLLAGVADTQYF. As DNA, the CDR3 is TGCGCCAGCAGCCTACTAGCGGGAGTAGCAGATACGCAGTATTTT.

The chain carries TRBV7-9 and TRBJ1-5; D may be TRBD1 (5 bases). The V end was cut by 1 base, the J end by 1 base, with 14 bases between. The CDR3 totals 17 residues. The V gene's germline CDR1 is SEHNR and CDR2 FQNEAQ (reference sequence). The CDR3 here is CASSLVGRGMSNQPQHF. The CDR3, as DNA: TGTGCCAGCAGCTTAGTTGGCCGGGGGATGAGCAATCAGCCCCAGCATTTT.

V usage is TRBV18 and J usage is TRBJ2-3; 8 bases match TRBD2. CDR3 length equals 15 residues. Per germline, CDR1 KGHSH and CDR2 LQKENI. Germline trimming cut 5 bases from V and 8 bases from J; bases unmatched to any gene: 12. Here the CDR3 DNA reads TGTGCCAGCTCAGGGCAGGGACTAGATTCCATTACGCAGTATTTT. It translates to CASSGQGLDSITQYF.

V gene TRBV6-5 combines with J gene TRBJ2-2; tentatively, D is TRBD1 (5 bases). V was shortened by 1 base and J by 3 bases, with 12 bases between the two germline ends. The CDR3 totals 16 residues. Germline V gene lookup returns CDR1 MNHEY and CDR2 SVGAGI. CDR3 protein: CASSYWTDRYTGELFF. The DNA for the CDR3 is TGTGCCAGCAGTTACTGGACCGACAGATACACCGGGGAGCTGTTTTTT.

The chain carries TRBV30 and TRBJ2-3; no definite D call. Germline CDR1 GTSNPN, CDR2 SVGIG (reference sequence). Between the trimmed V and J ends, which lost 8 bases and 4 bases, there was a span of 10 bases. There are 11 residues in the CDR3. CDR3 nucleotide sequence: TGTGCCGAAGAGGCATCAGATACGCAGTATTTT. It is translated as CAEEASDTQYF.

In DNA form, the CDR3 reads TGTGCCAGTCGAGCTTGGTTCAGGGAAGGTTTCGGCTACACCTTC. This sequence encodes CASRAWFREGFGYTF. This rearrangement joins TRBV5-6 to TRBJ1-2; perhaps TRBD1 as D (5 bases). Trimming took 8 bases from V and 8 from J, leaving 25 bases between them. This CDR3 has 15 residues. CDR1 and CDR2 from the germline V gene are SGHDT and YYEEEE.

The table lists this clone with a few counts. The V call is TRBV7-2, the J call TRBJ1-5; D uncertain. Trimming stripped 5 bases from V and 1 base from J, with 9 bases between. The CDR3 is made up of 14 amino acids. Per the germline V gene, CDR1 is SGHTA and CDR2 is FQGNSA. CDR3 sequence: CASSISSSNQPQHF. CDR3 DNA: TGTGCCAGCAGCATTTCATCCAGCAATCAGCCCCAGCATTTT.

In the case of this clone: Other nucleotide sequences from this sample produce the same CDR3. This sequence joins TRBV11-1 and TRBJ2-5; 14 bases are shared with TRBD2. The J segment lost 1 base and the V segment lost 4 bases, leaving 2 bases of the junction unmatched. Germline CDR1 is SGHAT and CDR2 is FQDESV (reference sequence). CDR3 size: 16 residues. CDR3 bases: TGTGCCAGCAGCTCAGGACTAGCGGGGGGCCAAGAGACCCAGTACTTC. This codes for CASSSGLAGGQETQYF.

This chain uses TRBV13 with TRBJ1-1; tentatively, D is TRBD1 (5 bases). Deletions cut 5 bases from V and 5 bases from J, with 18 bases between. The V gene's germline CDR1 is PRHDT and CDR2 FYEKMQ (reference sequence). This CDR3 is 15 amino acids long. CDR3 nucleotide sequence: TGTGCCAGCAGCCGGGACCCCTTGGTAGGGACTGAAGCTTTCTTT. The encoded protein is CASSRDPLVGTEAFF.

This clone was recorded once. The rearrangement joins TRBV18 to TRBJ2-1; 8 nucleotides align to TRBD1. J gave up 8 bases and V 2 bases, and 8 bases lay outside the gene matches. CDR3 size: 15 residues. Germline V lookup: CDR1 KGHSH, CDR2 LQKENI. The CDR3 bases are TGTGCCAGCTCACCAAGACAGGGGAGAATCGATGAGCAGTTCTTC. It is translated as CASSPRQGRIDEQFF. The variable domain in full, completed from reference TRBV18 and TRBJ2-1, reads NAGVMQNPRHLVRRRGQEARLRCSPMKGHSHVYWYRQLPEEGLKFMVYLQKENIIDESGMPKERFSAEFPKEGPSILRIQQVVRGDSAAYFCASSPRQGRIDEQFFGPGTRLTVL.